The sequence of this TCR beta chain was determined in a study of blood T cell repertoires in COVID-19. Study-wide background: The samples span acute and convalescent COVID-19 from the United States, Italy and Spain.

As originally analysed: Estimation of nucleated cell counts was performed using reference gene primer amplification. The data were produced by immunoSEQ multiplex PCR, yet TCRdb's version contains in-frame clones alone and is incomplete. V and J calls plus clone size are reproduced from that table; the DNA served to infer D and trimming. The top ten clones hold about 2% of a sample with 150,000 or so clones, over 85% of them seen once. There are 15 residues in the CDR3. CDR1 is SNHLY, CDR2 FYNNEI, per germline. Trimming took 9 bases from V and 0 from J; bases not matched to a gene: 8. This chain joins TRBV2 and TRBJ1-5, with TRBD1 matching over 7 bases. The source of this sequence is a woman aged 55-75 years with COVID-19, enrolled during active disease. Sequenced material: peripheral blood. CDR3 sequence: CASRQGDNSNQPQHF. CDR3 sequence (DNA): TGTGCCAGTCGACAGGGTGACAATAGCAATCAGCCCCAGCATTTT.